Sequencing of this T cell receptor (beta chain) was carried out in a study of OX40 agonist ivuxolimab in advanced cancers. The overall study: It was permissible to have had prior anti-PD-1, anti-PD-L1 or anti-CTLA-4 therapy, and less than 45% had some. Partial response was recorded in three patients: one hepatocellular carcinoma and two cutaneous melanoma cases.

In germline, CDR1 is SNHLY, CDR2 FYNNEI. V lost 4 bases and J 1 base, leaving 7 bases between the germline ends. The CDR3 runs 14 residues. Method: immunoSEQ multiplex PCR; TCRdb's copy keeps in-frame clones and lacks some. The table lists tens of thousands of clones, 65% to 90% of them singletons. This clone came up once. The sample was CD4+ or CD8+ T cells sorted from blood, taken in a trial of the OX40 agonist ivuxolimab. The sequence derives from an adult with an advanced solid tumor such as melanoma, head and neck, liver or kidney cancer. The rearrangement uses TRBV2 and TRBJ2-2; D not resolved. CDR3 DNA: TGTGCCAGCAGTGTGAGAGGGAACACCGGGGAGCTGTTTTTT. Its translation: CASSVRGNTGELFF.